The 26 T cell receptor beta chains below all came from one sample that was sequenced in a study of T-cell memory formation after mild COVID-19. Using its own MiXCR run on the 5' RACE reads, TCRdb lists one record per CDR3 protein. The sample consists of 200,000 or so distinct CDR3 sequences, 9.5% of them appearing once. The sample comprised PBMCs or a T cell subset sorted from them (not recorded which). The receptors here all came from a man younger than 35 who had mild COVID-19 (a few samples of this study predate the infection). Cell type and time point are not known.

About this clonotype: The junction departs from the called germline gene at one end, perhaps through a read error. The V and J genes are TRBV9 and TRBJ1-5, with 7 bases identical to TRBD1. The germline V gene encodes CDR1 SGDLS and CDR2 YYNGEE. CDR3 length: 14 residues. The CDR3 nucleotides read TGTGCCATCAGCGCTCGACAGGGCGGGCAGCCCCAGCATTTT. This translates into CAISARQGGQPQHF.

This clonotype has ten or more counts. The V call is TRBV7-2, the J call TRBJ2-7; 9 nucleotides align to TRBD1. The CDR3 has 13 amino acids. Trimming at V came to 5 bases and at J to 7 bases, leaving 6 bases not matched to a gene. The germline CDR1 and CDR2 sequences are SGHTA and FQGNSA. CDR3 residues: CASSPGQGREQYV. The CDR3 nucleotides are TGTGCCAGCAGCCCGGGACAGGGCAGGGAGCAGTACGTC.

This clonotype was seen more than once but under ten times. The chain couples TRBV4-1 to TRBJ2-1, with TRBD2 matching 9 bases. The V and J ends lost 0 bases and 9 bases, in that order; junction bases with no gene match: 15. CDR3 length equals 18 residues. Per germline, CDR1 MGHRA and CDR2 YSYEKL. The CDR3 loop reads CASSQEKRGTSSTIEQFF. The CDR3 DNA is TGCGCCAGCAGCCAAGAGAAGCGCGGGACTAGCTCGACCATTGAGCAGTTCTTC.

The DNA of the CDR3 is TGTGCCAGCTCACCTGGACAGGACACTGAAGCTTTCTTT. Protein: CASSPGQDTEAFF. The genes are TRBV18 and TRBJ1-1; 7 bases map to TRBD1. The J segment lost 3 bases and the V segment lost 3 bases, leaving 1 base of the junction unmatched. Germline V lookup: CDR1 KGHSH, CDR2 LQKENI. The CDR3 has 13 residues.

The CDR3 reads CSARQGPGELFF. The CDR3 region has the DNA TGCAGTGCCCGACAGGGCCCCGGGGAGCTGTTTTTT. V usage is TRBV20-1 and J usage is TRBJ2-2, with 7 bases identical to TRBD1. CDR1 and CDR2 (germline): DFQATT, SNEGSKA (reference sequence). The length of the CDR3 is 12 residues. The V and J ends lost 6 bases and 6 bases, in that order; junction bases with no gene match: 4.

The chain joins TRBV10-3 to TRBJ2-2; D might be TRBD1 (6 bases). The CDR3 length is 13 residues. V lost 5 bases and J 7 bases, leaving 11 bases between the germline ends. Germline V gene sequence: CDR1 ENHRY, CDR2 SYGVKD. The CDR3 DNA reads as TGTGCCATCAGTCCGACAGGCTTCGGGGAGCTGTTTTTT. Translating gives CAISPTGFGELFF.

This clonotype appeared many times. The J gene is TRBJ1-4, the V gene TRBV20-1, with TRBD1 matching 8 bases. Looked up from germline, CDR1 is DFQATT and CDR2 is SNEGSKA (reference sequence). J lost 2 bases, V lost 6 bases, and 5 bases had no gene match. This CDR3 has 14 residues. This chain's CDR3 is CSAAQGVTNEKLFF. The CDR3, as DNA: TGCAGTGCGGCACAGGGGGTGACTAATGAAAAACTGTTTTTT.

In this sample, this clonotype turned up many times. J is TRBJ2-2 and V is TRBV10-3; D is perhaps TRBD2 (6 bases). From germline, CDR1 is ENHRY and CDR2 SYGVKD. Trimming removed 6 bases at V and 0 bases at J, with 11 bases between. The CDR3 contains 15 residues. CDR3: CAIRISGANTGELFF. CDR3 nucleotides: TGTGCCATCAGGATTAGCGGCGCGAACACCGGGGAGCTGTTTTTT.

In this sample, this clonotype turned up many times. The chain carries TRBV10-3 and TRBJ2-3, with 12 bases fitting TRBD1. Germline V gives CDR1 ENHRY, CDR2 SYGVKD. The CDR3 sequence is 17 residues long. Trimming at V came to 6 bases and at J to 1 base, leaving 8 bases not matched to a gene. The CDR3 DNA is TGTGCCATCAGAACGGGACAGGGGGCGCATGGCACAGATACGCAGTATTTT. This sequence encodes CAIRTGQGAHGTDTQYF.

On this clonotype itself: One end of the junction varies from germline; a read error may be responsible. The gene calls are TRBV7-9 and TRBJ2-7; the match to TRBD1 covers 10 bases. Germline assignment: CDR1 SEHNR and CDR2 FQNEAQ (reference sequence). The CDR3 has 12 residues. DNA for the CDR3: TGTGCCAGCAGCTTATACCGCGGGACAGGGGATTTT. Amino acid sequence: CASSLYRGTGDF.

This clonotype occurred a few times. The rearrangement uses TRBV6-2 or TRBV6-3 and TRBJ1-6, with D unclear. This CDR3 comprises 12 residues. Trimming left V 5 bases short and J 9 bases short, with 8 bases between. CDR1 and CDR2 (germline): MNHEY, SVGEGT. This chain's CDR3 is CASSQHASPLHF. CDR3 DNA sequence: TGTGCCAGCAGTCAACACGCTTCACCCCTCCACTTT.

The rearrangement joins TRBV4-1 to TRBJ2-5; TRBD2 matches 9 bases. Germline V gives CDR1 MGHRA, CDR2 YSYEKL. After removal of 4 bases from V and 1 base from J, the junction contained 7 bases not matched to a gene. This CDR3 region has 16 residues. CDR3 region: CASSPLAGTAQETQYF. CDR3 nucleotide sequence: TGCGCCAGCAGCCCACTAGCGGGTACAGCCCAAGAGACCCAGTACTTC.

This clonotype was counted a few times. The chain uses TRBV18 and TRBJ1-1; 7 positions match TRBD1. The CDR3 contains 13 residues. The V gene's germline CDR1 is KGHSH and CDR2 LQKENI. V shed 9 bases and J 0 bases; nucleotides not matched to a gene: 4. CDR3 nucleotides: TGTGCCAGTAACAGGGGTATGAACACTGAAGCTTTCTTT. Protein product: CASNRGMNTEAFF.

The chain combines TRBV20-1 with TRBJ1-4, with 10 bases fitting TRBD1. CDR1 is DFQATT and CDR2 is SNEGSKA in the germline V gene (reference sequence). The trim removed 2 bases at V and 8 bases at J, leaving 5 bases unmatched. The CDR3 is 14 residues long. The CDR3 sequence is CSARFGQGGEKLFF. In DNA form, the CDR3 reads TGCAGTGCTAGATTCGGACAGGGGGGCGAAAAACTGTTTTTT.

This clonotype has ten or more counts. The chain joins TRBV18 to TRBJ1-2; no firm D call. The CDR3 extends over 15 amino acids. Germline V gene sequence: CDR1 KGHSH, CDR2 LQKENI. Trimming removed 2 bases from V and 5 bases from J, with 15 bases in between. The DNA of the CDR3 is TGTGCCAGCTCACCAACCGAACAGAACCCGTATGGCTACACCTTC. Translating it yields CASSPTEQNPYGYTF.

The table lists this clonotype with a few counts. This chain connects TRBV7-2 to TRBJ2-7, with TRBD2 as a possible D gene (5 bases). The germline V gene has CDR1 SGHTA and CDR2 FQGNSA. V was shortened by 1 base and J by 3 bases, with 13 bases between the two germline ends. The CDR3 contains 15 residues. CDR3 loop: CASSLEAAGFYEQYF. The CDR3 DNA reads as TGTGCCAGCAGCTTAGAAGCGGCGGGTTTCTACGAGCAGTACTTC.

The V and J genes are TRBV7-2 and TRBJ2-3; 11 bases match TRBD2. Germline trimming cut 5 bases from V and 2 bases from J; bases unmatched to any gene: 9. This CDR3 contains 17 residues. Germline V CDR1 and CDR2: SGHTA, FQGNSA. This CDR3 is CASSLRVAGGLTDTQYF. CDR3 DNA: TGTGCCAGCAGCCTCCGGGTAGCGGGGGGGCTCACAGATACGCAGTATTTT.

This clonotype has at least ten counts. DNA of the CDR3: TGTGCCAGCAGTGGGTCGCTAGCTAGCGGAGAGACCCAGTACTTC. Protein: CASSGSLASGETQYF. The gene calls are TRBV2 and TRBJ2-5; 7 nucleotides match TRBD2. CDR3 size: 15 residues. The V and J ends lost 4 bases and 4 bases, in that order; junction bases with no gene match: 9. Per germline, CDR1 SNHLY and CDR2 FYNNEI.

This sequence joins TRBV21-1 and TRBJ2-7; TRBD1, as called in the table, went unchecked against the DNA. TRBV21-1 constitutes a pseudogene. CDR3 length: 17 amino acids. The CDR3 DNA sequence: TGTGCCAGCAGCAAAGTGGGGTTTCAACCGGGCAGACCGGAGCAGTACGTC. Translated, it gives CASSKVGFQPGRPEQYV.

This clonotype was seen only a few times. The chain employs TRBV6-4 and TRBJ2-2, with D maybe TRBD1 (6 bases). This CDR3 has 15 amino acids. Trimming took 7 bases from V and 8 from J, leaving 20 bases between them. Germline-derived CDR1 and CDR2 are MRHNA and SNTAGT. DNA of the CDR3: TGTGCCAGCATCCTCGGGGACAAAGAGAGAGGGGAGCTGTTTTTT. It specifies CASILGDKERGELFF.

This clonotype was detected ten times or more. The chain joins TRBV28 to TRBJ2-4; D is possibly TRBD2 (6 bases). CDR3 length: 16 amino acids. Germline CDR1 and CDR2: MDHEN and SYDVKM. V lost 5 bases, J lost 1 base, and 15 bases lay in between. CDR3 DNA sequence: TGTGCCAGCAGTGCTCGAACTGGGGGGGCCAAAAACATTCAGTACTTC. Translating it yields CASSARTGGAKNIQYF.

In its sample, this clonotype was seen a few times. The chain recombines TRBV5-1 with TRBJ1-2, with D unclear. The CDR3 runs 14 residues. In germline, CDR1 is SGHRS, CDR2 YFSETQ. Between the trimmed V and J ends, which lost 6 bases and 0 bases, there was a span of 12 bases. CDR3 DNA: TGCGCCAGCAACGAGGGTTCGGCTAACTATGGCTACACCTTC. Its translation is CASNEGSANYGYTF. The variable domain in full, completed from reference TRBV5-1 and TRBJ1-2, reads KAGVTQTPRYLIKTRGQQVTLSCSPISGHRSVSWYQQTPGQGLQFLFEYFSETQRNKGNFPGRFSGRQFSNSRSEMNVSTLELGDSALYLCASNEGSANYGYTFGSGTRLTVV.

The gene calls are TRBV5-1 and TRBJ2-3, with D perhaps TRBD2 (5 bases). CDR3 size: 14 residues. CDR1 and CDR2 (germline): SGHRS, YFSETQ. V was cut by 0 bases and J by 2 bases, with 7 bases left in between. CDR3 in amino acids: CASSLALATDTQYF. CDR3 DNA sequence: TGCGCCAGCAGCTTGGCCCTAGCCACAGATACGCAGTATTTT.

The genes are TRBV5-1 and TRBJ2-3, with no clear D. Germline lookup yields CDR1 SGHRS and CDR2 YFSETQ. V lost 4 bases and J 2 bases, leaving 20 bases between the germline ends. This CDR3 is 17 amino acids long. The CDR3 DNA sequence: TGCGCCAGCAGCATAAAACGAGACCCCATCCTCACAGATACGCAGTATTTT. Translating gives CASSIKRDPILTDTQYF.

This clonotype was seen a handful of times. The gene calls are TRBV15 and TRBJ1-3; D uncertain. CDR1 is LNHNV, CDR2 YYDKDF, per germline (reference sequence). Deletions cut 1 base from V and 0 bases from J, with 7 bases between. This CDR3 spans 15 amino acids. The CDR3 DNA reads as TGTGCCACCAGCAGAGCGCAGAGCTCTGGAAACACCATATATTTT. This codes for CATSRAQSSGNTIYF. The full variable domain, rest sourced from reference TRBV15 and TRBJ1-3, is DAMVIQNPRYQVTQFGKPVTLSCSQTLNHNVMYWYQQKSSQAPKLLFHYYDKDFNNEADTPDNFQSRRPNTSFCFLDIRSPGLGDTAMYLCATSRAQSSGNTIYFGEGSWLTVV.

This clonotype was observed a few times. The CDR3 loop is CASSHRGPGNEQFF. DNA for the CDR3: TGCGCCAGCAGCCATCGCGGGCCTGGAAATGAGCAGTTCTTC. The V gene is TRBV5-1, the J gene TRBJ2-1; a possible D gene is TRBD2 (5 bases). The CDR3 is 14 amino acids. Germline values: CDR1 SGHRS, CDR2 YFSETQ. V lost 4 bases and J lost 7, with 15 bases in between.